Listed below are T cell receptor beta chains from one sample, sequenced in a study of cytomegalovirus exposure and HLA in healthy donors. Libraries were prepared by immunoSEQ multiplex PCR; TCRdb keeps only in-frame clonotypes and omits some of them. The sample lists around 120,000 clones; under 90% were seen once. Sequencing was performed on PBMCs. The receptors were sampled from a female donor in good health and CMV-seropositive. The CDR3 runs from the conserved cysteine through the conserved F or W. D genes are given only for firm matches. A row's size may be missing; if present it is once, few, many or a size class.

CASSIRDGSSYEQYF,TGTGCCAGCAGTATCAGGGACGGGAGCTCCTACGAGCAGTACTTC,TRBV27,TRBJ2-7,.,.
CAYDTQGNYGYTF,TGTGCCTACGACACACAGGGTAACTATGGCTACACCTTC,TRBV30,TRBJ1-2,.,.
CASSERGRLAKNIQYF,TGTGCCAGTAGTGAGAGGGGGCGGCTAGCCAAAAACATTCAGTACTTC,TRBV19,TRBJ2-4,.,TRBD1
CASSQDKSGRIQYF,TGTGCCAGCAGCCAAGATAAGAGCGGGAGGATTCAGTACTTC,TRBV4-2,TRBJ2-4,few,TRBD2
CASSPMDRGYGGYTF,TGTGCCAGCAGTCCGATGGACAGGGGATACGGTGGCTACACCTTC,TRBV27,TRBJ1-2,few,TRBD1
CASSEARGGTQYF,TGTGCCAGCAGTGAAGCGCGGGGGGGTACGCAGTATTTT,TRBV6-1,TRBJ2-3,.,TRBD2
CAMGGGGQTQYF,TGTGCCATGGGGGGGGGCGGGCAGACCCAGTACTTC,TRBV6-6,TRBJ2-5,.,.
CASTILSRGMGEAFF,TGTGCCAGCACAATCCTCTCTCGCGGAATGGGTGAAGCTTTCTTT,TRBV28,TRBJ1-1,.,.
CASSLVWGTGGLPQHF,TGTGCCAGCAGCTTAGTTTGGGGGACAGGGGGACTGCCCCAGCATTTT,TRBV7-8,TRBJ1-5,.,TRBD1
CASRNRGNGNTIYF,TGTGCCAGCAGAAATAGGGGAAACGGAAACACCATATATTTT,TRBV6-5,TRBJ1-3,.,.
CASSQGDGTGFDEQYF,TGCGCCAGCAGCCAAGGTGACGGGACAGGGTTCGACGAGCAGTACTTC,TRBV4-1,TRBJ2-7,.,TRBD1
CASSTGLAGYNEQFF,TGTGCTAGCAGCACGGGACTAGCGGGGTACAATGAGCAGTTCTTC,TRBV7-7,TRBJ2-1,once,TRBD2
CASSSPKTGVPSNQPQHF,TGTGCCAGCAGTTCACCTAAAACAGGGGTCCCAAGCAATCAGCCCCAGCATTTT,TRBV27,TRBJ1-5,.,TRBD1